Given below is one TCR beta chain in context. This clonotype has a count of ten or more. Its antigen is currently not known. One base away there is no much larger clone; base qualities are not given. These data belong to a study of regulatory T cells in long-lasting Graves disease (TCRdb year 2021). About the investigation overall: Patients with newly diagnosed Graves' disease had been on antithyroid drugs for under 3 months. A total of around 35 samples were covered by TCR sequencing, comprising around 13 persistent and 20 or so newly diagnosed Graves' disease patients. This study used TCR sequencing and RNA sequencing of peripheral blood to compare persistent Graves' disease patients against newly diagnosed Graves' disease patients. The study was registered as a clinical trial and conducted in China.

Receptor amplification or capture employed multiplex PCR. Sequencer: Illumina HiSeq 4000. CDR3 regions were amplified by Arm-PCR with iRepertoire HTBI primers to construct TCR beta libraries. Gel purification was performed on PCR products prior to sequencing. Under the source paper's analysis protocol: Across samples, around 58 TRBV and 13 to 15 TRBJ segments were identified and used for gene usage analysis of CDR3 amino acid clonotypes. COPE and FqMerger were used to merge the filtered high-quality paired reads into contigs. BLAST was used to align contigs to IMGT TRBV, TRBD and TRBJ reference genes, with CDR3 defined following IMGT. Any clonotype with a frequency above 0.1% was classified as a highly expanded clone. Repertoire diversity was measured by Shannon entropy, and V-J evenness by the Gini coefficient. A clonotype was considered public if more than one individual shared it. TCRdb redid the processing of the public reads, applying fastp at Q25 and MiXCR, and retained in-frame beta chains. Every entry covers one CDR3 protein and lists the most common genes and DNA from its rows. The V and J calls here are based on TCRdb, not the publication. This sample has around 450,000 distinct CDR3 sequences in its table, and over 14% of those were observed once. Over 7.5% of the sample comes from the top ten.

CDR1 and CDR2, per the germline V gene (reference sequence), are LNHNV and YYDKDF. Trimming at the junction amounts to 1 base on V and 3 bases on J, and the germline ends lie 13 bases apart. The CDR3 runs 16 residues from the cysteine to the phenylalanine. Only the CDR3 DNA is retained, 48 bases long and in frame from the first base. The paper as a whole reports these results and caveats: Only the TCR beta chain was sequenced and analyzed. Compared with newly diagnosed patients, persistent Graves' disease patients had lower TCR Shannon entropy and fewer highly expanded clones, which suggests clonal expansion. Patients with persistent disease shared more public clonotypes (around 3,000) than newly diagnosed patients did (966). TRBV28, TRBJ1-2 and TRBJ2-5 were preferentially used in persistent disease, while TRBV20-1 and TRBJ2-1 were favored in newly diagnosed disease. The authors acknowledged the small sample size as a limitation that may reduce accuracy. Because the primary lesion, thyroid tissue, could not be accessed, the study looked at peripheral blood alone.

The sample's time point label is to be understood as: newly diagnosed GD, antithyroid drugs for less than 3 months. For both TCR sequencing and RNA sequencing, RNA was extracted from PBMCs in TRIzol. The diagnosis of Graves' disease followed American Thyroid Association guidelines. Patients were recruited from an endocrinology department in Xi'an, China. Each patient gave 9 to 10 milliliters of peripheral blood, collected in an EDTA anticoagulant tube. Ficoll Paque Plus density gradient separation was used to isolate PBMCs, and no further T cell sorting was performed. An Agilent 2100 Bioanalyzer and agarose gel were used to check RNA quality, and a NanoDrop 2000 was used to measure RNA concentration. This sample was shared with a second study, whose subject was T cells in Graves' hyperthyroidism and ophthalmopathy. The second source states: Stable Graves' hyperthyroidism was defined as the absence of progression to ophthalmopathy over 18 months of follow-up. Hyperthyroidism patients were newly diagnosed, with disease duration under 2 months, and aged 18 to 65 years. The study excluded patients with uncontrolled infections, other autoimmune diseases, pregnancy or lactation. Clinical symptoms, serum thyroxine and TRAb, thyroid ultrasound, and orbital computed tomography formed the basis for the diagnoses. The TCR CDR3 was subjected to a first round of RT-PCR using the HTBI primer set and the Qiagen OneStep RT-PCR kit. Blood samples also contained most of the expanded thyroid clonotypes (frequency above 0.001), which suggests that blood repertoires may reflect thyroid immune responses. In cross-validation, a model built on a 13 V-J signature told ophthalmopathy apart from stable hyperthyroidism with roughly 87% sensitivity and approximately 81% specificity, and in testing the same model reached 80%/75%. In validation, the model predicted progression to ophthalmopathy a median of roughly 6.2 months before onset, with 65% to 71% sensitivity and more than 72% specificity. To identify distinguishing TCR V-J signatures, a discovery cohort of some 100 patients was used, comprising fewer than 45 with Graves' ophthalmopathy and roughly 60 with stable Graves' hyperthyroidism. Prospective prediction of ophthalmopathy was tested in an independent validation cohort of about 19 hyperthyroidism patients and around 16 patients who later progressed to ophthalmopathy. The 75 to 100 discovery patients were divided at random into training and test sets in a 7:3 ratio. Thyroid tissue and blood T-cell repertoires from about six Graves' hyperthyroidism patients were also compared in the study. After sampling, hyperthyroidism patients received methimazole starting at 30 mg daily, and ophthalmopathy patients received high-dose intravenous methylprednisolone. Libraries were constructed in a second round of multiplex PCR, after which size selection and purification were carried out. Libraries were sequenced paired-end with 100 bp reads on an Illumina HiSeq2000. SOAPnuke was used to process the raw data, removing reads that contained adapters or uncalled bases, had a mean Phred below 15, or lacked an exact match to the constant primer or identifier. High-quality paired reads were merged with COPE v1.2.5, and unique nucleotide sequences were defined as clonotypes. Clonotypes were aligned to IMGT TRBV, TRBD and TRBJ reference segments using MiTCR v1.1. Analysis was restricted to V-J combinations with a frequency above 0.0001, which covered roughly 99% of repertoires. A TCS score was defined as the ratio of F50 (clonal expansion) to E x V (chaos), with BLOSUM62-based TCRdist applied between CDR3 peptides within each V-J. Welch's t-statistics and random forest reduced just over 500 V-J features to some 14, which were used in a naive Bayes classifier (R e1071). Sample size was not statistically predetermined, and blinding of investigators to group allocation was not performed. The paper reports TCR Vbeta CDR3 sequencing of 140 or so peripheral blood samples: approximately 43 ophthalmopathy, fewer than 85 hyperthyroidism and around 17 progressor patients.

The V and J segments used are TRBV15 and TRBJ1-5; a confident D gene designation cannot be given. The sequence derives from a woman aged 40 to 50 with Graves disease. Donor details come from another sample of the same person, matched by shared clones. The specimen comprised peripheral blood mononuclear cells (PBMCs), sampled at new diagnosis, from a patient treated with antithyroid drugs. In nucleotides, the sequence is TGTGCCACCAGCAGAGGACTGGGTGGTTTCAATCAGCCCCAGCATTTT. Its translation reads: CATSRGLGGFNQPQHF.